The T cell receptor beta chain under discussion was sequenced for a study of T cell repertoires in cytomegalovirus infection. Germline V gene sequence: CDR1 DFQATT, CDR2 SNEGSKA (reference sequence). This CDR3 spans 16 amino acids. V shed 2 bases, J shed 8 bases, and the junction held 12 bases outside the gene matches. About this clonotype itself: Its antigen remains unknown.

TCRdb re-called the reads through MiXCR, storing one row per CDR3 protein. Altogether 100,000 to 150,000 distinct CDR3 sequences are present, 25% to 35% being singletons, with the ten largest covering under 70%. The chain links TRBV20-1 to TRBJ2-1, with 10 bases fitting TRBD1. The sequencing here drew on CD8+ T cells from cultured PBMCs, taken from culture after CMV antigen stimulation. The sequence derives from a human donor in good health (CMV status not recorded). Some clones in this sample may be carry-over from other donors' samples. CDR3 in DNA: TGCAGTGCTAGACCCTACGGGACAGGGGTTTTGGATGAGCAGTTCTTC. Translating gives CSARPYGTGVLDEQFF.